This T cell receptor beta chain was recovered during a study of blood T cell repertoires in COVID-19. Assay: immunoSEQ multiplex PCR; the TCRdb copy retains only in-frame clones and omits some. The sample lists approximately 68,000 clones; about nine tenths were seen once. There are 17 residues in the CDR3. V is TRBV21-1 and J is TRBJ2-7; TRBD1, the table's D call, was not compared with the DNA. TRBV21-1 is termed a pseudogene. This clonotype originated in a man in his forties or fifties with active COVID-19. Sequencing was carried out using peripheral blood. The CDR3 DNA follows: TGTGCCAGCAGCTTGGGGACTTCCGGGACAGGGCAATACGAGCAGTACTTC. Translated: CASSLGTSGTGQYEQYF.